The next 26 T cell receptor beta chains were all read from a single sample in a study of T cells in localized non-small cell lung cancer. TCRdb's table, derived via immunoSEQ multiplex PCR, lists solely in-frame clones and lacks some. The sample holds around 79,000 clones, over 60% seen once. The sample here was PBMCs, taken before any cancer treatment. These receptor sequences come from a man aged 40 to 75 with stage II squamous cell lung carcinoma.

The chain is built from TRBV5-1 and TRBJ2-7; 11 nucleotides line up with TRBD1. The ends lost 3 bases at V and 3 bases at J; junction bases unmatched: 5. Per germline, CDR1 SGHRS and CDR2 YFSETQ. The CDR3 is 15 amino acids. Here the CDR3 DNA reads TGCGCCAGCAGCTCCGGACAGGGGGCCTTCTACGAGCAGTACTTC. Translation gives CASSSGQGAFYEQYF.

This chain uses TRBV18 with TRBJ2-1; 9 positions agree with TRBD1. Germline CDR1 and CDR2: KGHSH and LQKENI. Germline trimming cut 3 bases from V and 8 bases from J; bases unmatched to any gene: 5. CDR3 length equals 14 residues. This CDR3 reads CASSPRDRVDEQFF. CDR3 sequence (DNA): TGTGCCAGCTCACCCCGGGACAGGGTCGATGAGCAGTTCTTC.

The chain is built from TRBV2 and TRBJ2-5; D gene uncertain. Per the germline V gene, CDR1 is SNHLY and CDR2 is FYNNEI. The ends were cut back, 6 bases at V and 5 bases at J, with 10 bases in the middle. The CDR3 covers 12 residues. CDR3 nucleotide sequence: TGTGCCAGCAGGGGTTTTGGGGAGACCCAGTACTTC. The encoded protein is CASRGFGETQYF.

The chain combines TRBV5-1 with TRBJ1-5, with TRBD1 as a possible D gene (5 bases). From germline, CDR1 is SGHRS and CDR2 YFSETQ. V was shortened by 5 bases and J by 2 bases, with 14 bases between the two germline ends. The CDR3 has 15 amino acids. The CDR3 DNA reads as TGCGCCAGCAGTCGAACAGGTAATGGCAATCAGCCCCAGCATTTT. It translates to CASSRTGNGNQPQHF.

The chain joins TRBV5-4 to TRBJ2-6; D possibly corresponds to TRBD2 (6 bases). Germline V gene sequence: CDR1 SGHNT, CDR2 YYREEE (reference sequence). V was shortened by 4 bases and J by 2 bases, with 13 bases between the two germline ends. The CDR3 extends over 16 amino acids. The DNA for the CDR3 is TGTGCCAGCAGCCCGCCTGGCGGGGCTGGGGCCAACGTCCTGACTTTC. Its protein is CASSPPGGAGANVLTF.

The chain is built from TRBV28 and TRBJ1-6; possible D gene TRBD1, 5 bases. The germline V gene encodes CDR1 MDHEN and CDR2 SYDVKM. The CDR3 sequence is 16 residues long. V was trimmed by 5 bases and J by 10 bases, leaving 21 bases between them. The CDR3 DNA sequence: TGTGCCAGCAGTCCACCGGTGGTCCGGGGCGGCTCACCCCTCCACTTT. This encodes CASSPPVVRGGSPLHF.

In regard to this clone: Germline and junction disagree at one end, which may indicate a read error. The chain couples TRBV20-1 to TRBJ1-2; 9 nucleotides match TRBD1. CDR1 is DFQATT and CDR2 is SNEGSKA in the germline V gene (reference sequence). This CDR3 is 10 amino acids long. In nucleotides, the CDR3 is TGCAGTGCCTCGGGACAGGGATTCTCCTTC. Residues: CSASGQGFSF.

This chain uses TRBV5-4 with TRBJ1-4, with D maybe TRBD1 (5 bases). CDR1 and CDR2 from the germline V gene are SGHNT and YYREEE (reference sequence). V lost 1 base, J lost 0 bases, and 7 bases lay in between. The CDR3 sequence is 15 residues long. CDR3 bases: TGTGCCAGCAGCTTGAGGGGAGCAACTAATGAAAAACTGTTTTTT. It specifies CASSLRGATNEKLFF.

In regard to this clone: Other DNA sequences of this sample code for an identical CDR3. The chain couples TRBV29-1 to TRBJ2-7; D gene ambiguous. Germline CDR1 SQVTM, CDR2 ANQGSEA. V was trimmed by 1 base and J by 3 bases, leaving 7 bases between them. CDR3 size: 12 residues. CDR3: CSVEGSSYEQYF. The CDR3 DNA is TGCAGCGTTGAAGGGAGTAGCTACGAGCAGTACTTC.

This clone was seen once. The V call is TRBV7-9, the J call TRBJ2-7; D possibly corresponds to TRBD1 (5 bases). This CDR3 is 13 amino acids long. V lost 5 bases and J 1 base, leaving 9 bases between the germline ends. Germline CDR1 SEHNR, CDR2 FQNEAQ (reference sequence). CDR3 residues: CASSPRESYEQYF. DNA for the CDR3: TGTGCCAGCAGCCCCAGGGAATCCTACGAGCAGTACTTC.

This chain joins TRBV6-1 and TRBJ2-7; D is perhaps TRBD2 (5 bases). Germline values: CDR1 MNHNS, CDR2 SASEGT. V lost 0 bases and J lost 0, with 9 bases in between. The CDR3 consists of 15 residues. CDR3 DNA: TGTGCCAGCAGTGAAGCGGTCACTAGCTCCTACGAGCAGTACTTC. Protein sequence: CASSEAVTSSYEQYF.

The V call is TRBV5-4, the J call TRBJ1-2, with 9 bases matching TRBD1. The trim removed 1 base at V and 1 base at J, leaving 5 bases unmatched. Germline CDR1 SGHNT, CDR2 YYREEE (reference sequence). The CDR3 loop spans 16 amino acids. CDR3 amino acids: CASSLTGGAYNYGYTF. The DNA for the CDR3 is TGTGCCAGCAGCTTGACAGGGGGCGCATATAACTATGGCTACACCTTC.

The rearrangement joins TRBV6-1 to TRBJ1-5; TRBD1 agrees at 9 bases. Germline CDR1 MNHNS, CDR2 SASEGT. The CDR3 is 15 residues long. With V trimmed by 6 bases and J by 5 bases, 8 bases remained unmatched. The CDR3 bases are TGTGCCAGCAGCGCCTTACAGGGGGCTGATCAGCCCCAGCATTTT. It is translated as CASSALQGADQPQHF.

The rearrangement links TRBV6-5 to TRBJ1-5; D remains ambiguous. The CDR3 extends over 14 amino acids. The V end lost 1 base, the J end lost 4 bases, and 8 bases lay between the germline ends. Germline lookup yields CDR1 MNHEY and CDR2 SVGAGI. The CDR3 is CASSYFGINQPQHF. In nucleotides, the CDR3 is TGTGCCAGCAGTTACTTTGGCATTAATCAGCCCCAGCATTTT.

This clone appeared a few times. This rearrangement joins TRBV5-4 to TRBJ2-7; 8 bases align to TRBD2. This CDR3 has 15 amino acids. V lost 2 bases, J lost 5 bases, and 9 bases stayed unmatched. Per germline, CDR1 SGHNT and CDR2 YYREEE (reference sequence). The CDR3 sequence is CASSFSGGPLNEQYF. The CDR3 region has the DNA TGTGCCAGCAGCTTCTCGGGAGGGCCTTTAAACGAGCAGTACTTC.

This clone was seen a handful of times. This chain connects TRBV2 to TRBJ2-1; 7 bases are shared with TRBD2. In germline, CDR1 is SNHLY, CDR2 FYNNEI. V gave up 9 bases and J gave up 7 bases; unmatched junction bases: 9. CDR3 length equals 13 residues. Written as DNA, the CDR3 is TGTGCCAGTCGGGAGCGGGGTCGGAATGAGCAGTTCTTC. As protein: CASRERGRNEQFF.

This chain connects TRBV15 to TRBJ1-5, with D unclear. This CDR3 has 13 residues. Germline CDR1 and CDR2: LNHNV and YYDKDF (reference sequence). V was trimmed by 3 bases and J by 5 bases, leaving 8 bases between them. The CDR3 coding sequence is TGTGCCACCAGCAGGCGCGCGGATCAGCCCCAGCATTTT. As protein: CATSRRADQPQHF.

This clone turned up a few times. CDR3 nucleotides: TGCGCCAGCAGCCAACTAGGGGCAGGGGGCGCCTACAATGAGCAGTTCTTC. It is translated as CASSQLGAGGAYNEQFF. V is TRBV4-3 and J is TRBJ2-1, with 8 positions matching TRBD1. The germline V gene encodes CDR1 LGHNA and CDR2 YSLEER. The CDR3 has 17 residues. Germline trimming cut 2 bases from V and 2 bases from J; bases unmatched to any gene: 8.

The rearrangement joins TRBV18 to TRBJ2-7, with 8 nucleotides matching TRBD2. Unmatched junction bases numbered 8, after V lost 3 bases and J lost 4 bases. The CDR3 totals 15 residues. Germline CDR1 is KGHSH and CDR2 is LQKENI. The CDR3 nucleotides read TGTGCCAGCTCACCGGATAGCGGGGCGGGGTACGAGCAGTACTTC. Translation: CASSPDSGAGYEQYF.

The rearrangement joins TRBV28 to TRBJ1-2, with D perhaps matching TRBD1 (5 bases). The CDR3 runs to 12 residues. Trimming took 8 bases from V and 7 from J, leaving 14 bases between them. Germline assignment: CDR1 MDHEN and CDR2 SYDVKM. The CDR3 DNA follows: TGTGCCAGCCGCGGGACCCCAGGTGGCTACACCTTC. Amino acids: CASRGTPGGYTF.

This clone was observed a single time. The chain combines TRBV18 with TRBJ2-3, with 8 bases matching TRBD2. V lost 6 bases, J lost 2 bases, and 7 bases stayed unmatched. The CDR3 runs 15 residues. Germline lookup yields CDR1 KGHSH and CDR2 LQKENI. The CDR3 loop is CASSRTSGYTDTQYF. The DNA of the CDR3 is TGTGCCAGCTCCCGTACTAGCGGTTACACAGATACGCAGTATTTT.

The V and J genes are TRBV11-2 and TRBJ2-2; D is ambiguous. V lost 0 bases and J 4 bases, leaving 3 bases between the germline ends. Germline V gene sequence: CDR1 SGHAT, CDR2 FQNNGV. This CDR3 has 13 residues. CDR3 coding DNA: TGTGCCAGCAGCTTAGACCCCACCGGGGAGCTGTTTTTT. This codes for CASSLDPTGELFF.

The chain links TRBV5-4 to TRBJ2-2; perhaps TRBD2 as D (6 bases). CDR1 SGHNT and CDR2 YYREEE come from the germline V gene (reference sequence). CDR3 size: 14 residues. V lost 7 bases and J 4 bases, leaving 14 bases between the germline ends. CDR3 sequence: CASGRTGGTGELFF. The CDR3 DNA sequence: TGTGCCAGCGGCAGGACCGGGGGCACCGGGGAGCTGTTTTTT. Together with reference TRBV5-4 and TRBJ2-2, the CDR3 gives the full variable domain: ETGVTQSPTHLIKTRGQQVTLRCSSQSGHNTVSWYQQALGQGPQFIFQYYREEENGRGNFPPRFSGLQFPNYSSELNVNALELDDSALYLCASGRTGGTGELFFGEGSRLTVL.

V gene TRBV5-1 combines with J gene TRBJ2-2; TRBD2 matches 9 bases. V lost 3 bases to trimming and J lost 3 bases; unmatched junction nucleotides: 3. This CDR3 spans 15 amino acids. From germline, CDR1 is SGHRS and CDR2 YFSETQ. The DNA for the CDR3 is TGCGCCAGCAGCTATAGCGGGGGCTACACCGGGGAGCTGTTTTTT. Its translation: CASSYSGGYTGELFF.

The chain employs TRBV5-5 and TRBJ1-5, with 7 bases identical to TRBD1. The CDR3 totals 15 residues. Trimming cost V 4 bases and J 4 bases; bases outside gene matches: 8. From germline, CDR1 is SGHKS and CDR2 YYEKEE (reference sequence). DNA for the CDR3: TGTGCCAGCAGCCAGGGGGACTTTAAGAATCAGCCCCAGCATTTT. Protein: CASSQGDFKNQPQHF.

This chain connects TRBV2 to TRBJ1-2; 7 bases are a match to TRBD1. The trim removed 4 bases at V and 8 bases at J, leaving 13 bases unmatched. Germline-derived CDR1 and CDR2 are SNHLY and FYNNEI. The CDR3 runs to 15 residues. For the CDR3, the DNA is TGTGCCAGCAGTGCTGGGCGACAGGGACGTTCCGGCTACACCTTC. Amino acid sequence: CASSAGRQGRSGYTF.